This T cell receptor (beta chain) was recovered during a study of HIV-infected patients and healthy controls. Antiretroviral therapy had run roughly three months, about 14 weeks, before follow-up blood collection. Whole blood was used without fractionation, so all unsorted peripheral T cells were included. This CDR3 contains 15 residues. The V end lost 8 bases, the J end lost 0 bases, and 14 bases lay between the germline ends. Germline CDR1 is MNHEY and CDR2 is SVGAGI. In this sample, this clonotype is medium-sized. Alpha and beta constant-region primers primed reverse transcription of 400 to 500 ng RNA. Each of the alpha and beta chains got its own library through chain-specific third strand synthesis with indices. MiXCR, run by TCRdb on the 5' RACE reads, gives a single entry per CDR3 protein. The sample records approximately 6,100 distinct CDR3 sequences, around 8.1% being singletons.

Material: blood, obtained during antiretroviral therapy. The genes are TRBV6-5 and TRBJ2-1; D is uncertain. This sequence was found in an adult with HIV infection. The CDR3 nucleotides are TGTGCCAGCCGCCAGACTCAAGGCTCCTACAATGAGCAGTTCTTC. As protein: CASRQTQGSYNEQFF.